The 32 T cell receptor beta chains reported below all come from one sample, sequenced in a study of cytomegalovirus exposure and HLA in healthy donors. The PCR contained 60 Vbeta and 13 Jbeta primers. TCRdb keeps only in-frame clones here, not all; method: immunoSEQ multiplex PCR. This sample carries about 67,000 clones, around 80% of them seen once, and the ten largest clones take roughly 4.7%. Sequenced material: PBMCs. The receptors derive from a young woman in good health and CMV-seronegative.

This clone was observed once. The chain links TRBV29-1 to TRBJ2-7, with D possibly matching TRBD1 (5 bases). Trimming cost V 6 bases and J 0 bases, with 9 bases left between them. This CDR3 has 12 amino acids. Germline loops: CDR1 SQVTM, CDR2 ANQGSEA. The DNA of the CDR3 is TGCAGCGTGCGACAGCCCTCCTACGAGCAGTACTTC. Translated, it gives CSVRQPSYEQYF.

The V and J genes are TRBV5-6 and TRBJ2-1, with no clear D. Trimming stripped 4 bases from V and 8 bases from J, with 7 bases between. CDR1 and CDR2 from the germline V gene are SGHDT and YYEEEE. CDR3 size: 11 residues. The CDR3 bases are TGTGCCAGCAGCCCTCCCCATGAGCAGTTCTTC. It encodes CASSPPHEQFF.

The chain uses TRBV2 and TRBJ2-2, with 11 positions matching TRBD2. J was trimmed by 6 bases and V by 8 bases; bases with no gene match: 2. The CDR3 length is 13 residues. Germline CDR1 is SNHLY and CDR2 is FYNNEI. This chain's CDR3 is CASVAGGAGELFF. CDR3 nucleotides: TGTGCCAGCGTAGCGGGAGGGGCCGGGGAGCTGTTTTTT.

In DNA, the CDR3 is TGCGCCACCACTACCTGGGGTAGCGGGAGCGGAGATACGCAGTATTTT. Amino acid sequence: CATTTWGSGSGDTQYF. The chain couples TRBV5-1 to TRBJ2-3; TRBD2 agrees at 9 bases. This CDR3 is built from 16 residues. V was clipped by 9 bases and J by 5 bases; unmatched bases: 16. The germline V gene has CDR1 SGHRS and CDR2 YFSETQ.

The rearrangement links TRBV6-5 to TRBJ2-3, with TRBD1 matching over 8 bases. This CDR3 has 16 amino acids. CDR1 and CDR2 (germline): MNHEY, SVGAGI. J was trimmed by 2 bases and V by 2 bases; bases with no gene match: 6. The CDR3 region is CASSYGQGAPTDTQYF. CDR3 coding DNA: TGTGCCAGCAGTTACGGGCAGGGGGCGCCCACAGATACGCAGTATTTT.

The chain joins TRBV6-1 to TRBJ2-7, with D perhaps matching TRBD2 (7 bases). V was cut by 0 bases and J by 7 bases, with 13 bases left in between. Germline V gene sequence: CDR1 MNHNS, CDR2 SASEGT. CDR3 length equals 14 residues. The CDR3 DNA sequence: TGTGCCAGCAGTGAAGCCGGGGGGCCTTTTGAGCAGTACTTC. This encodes CASSEAGGPFEQYF.

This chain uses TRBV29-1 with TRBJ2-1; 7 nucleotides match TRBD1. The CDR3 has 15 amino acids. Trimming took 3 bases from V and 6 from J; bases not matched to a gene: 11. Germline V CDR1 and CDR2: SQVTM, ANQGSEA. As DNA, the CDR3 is TGCAGCGTTGACGAGGGGGCGAGCGGCGTCAATGAGCAGTTCTTC. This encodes CSVDEGASGVNEQFF.

The CDR3 loop is CAWSVPDRVRTYGYTF. The CDR3 DNA reads TGTGCCTGGAGTGTACCCGACAGAGTCCGGACCTATGGCTACACCTTC. The chain recombines TRBV30 with TRBJ1-2, with D tentatively TRBD1 (5 bases). Germline lookup yields CDR1 GTSNPN and CDR2 SVGIG (reference sequence). V lost 0 bases and J lost 4, with 18 bases in between. This CDR3 has 16 amino acids.

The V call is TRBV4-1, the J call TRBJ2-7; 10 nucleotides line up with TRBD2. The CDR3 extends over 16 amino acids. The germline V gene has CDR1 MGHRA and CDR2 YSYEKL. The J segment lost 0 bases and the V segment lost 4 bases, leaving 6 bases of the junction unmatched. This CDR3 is CASSRESGGASYEQYF. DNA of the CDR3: TGCGCCAGCAGCCGGGAGAGCGGGGGGGCCTCCTACGAGCAGTACTTC.

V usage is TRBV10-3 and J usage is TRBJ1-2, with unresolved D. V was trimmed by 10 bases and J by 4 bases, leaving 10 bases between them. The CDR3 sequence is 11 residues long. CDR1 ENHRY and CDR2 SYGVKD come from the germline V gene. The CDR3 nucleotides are TGTGCCACCCGGCGAGGCTATGGCTACACCTTC. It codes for CATRRGYGYTF.

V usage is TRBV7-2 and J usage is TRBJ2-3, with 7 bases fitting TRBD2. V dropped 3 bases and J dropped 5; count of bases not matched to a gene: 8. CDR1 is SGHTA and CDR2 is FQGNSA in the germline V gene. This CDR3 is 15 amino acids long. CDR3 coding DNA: TGTGCCAGCAGCTTCGGGGAGGGCCTCGGAGATACGCAGTATTTT. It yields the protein CASSFGEGLGDTQYF.

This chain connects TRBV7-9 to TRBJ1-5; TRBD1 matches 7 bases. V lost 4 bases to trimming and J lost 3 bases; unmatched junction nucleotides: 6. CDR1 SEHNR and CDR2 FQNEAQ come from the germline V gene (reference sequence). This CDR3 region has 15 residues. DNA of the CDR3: TGTGCCAGCAGCTACGGACAGGTTGCCAATCAGCCCCAGCATTTT. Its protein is CASSYGQVANQPQHF.

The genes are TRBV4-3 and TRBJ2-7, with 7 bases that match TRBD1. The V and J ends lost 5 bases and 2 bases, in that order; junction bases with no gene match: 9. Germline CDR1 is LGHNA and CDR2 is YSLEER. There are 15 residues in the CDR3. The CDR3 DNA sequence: TGCGCCAGCAGCTCCCGACAGGGTACCACCTACGAGCAGTACTTC. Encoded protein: CASSSRQGTTYEQYF.

The CDR3 DNA reads as TGTGCCTGGAGTCTGAATTTCGGGGAAAAACTGTTTTTT. Translation gives CAWSLNFGEKLFF. V usage is TRBV30 and J usage is TRBJ1-4, with unresolved D. V lost 2 bases and J lost 8, with 12 bases in between. CDR1 is GTSNPN and CDR2 is SVGIG in the germline V gene (reference sequence). The CDR3 totals 13 residues.

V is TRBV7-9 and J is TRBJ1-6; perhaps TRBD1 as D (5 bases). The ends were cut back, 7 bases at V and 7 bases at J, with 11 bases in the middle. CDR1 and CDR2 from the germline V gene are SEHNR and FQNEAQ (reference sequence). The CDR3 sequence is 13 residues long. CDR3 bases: TGTGCCAGCACCGGGGGAGGGAATTCACCCCTCCACTTT. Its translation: CASTGGGNSPLHF.

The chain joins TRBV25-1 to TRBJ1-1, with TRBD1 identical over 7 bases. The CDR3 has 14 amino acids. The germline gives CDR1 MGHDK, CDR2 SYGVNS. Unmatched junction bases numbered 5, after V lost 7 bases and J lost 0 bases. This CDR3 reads CASTIQGMNTEAFF. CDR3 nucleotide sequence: TGTGCCAGCACTATACAGGGGATGAACACTGAAGCTTTCTTT.

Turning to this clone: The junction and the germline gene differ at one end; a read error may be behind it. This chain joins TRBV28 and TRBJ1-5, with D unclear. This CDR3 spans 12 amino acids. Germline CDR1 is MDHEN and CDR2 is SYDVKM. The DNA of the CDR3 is TGTGCCAGCGTAGAGGGCAAACAGCCCCAGCATTTT. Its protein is CASVEGKQPQHF.

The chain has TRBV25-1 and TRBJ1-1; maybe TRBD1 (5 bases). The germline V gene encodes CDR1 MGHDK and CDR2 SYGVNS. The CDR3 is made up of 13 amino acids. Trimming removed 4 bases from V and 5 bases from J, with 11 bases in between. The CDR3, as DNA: TGTGCCAGCAGTGTTGCAGGGCGGACTGAAGCTTTCTTT. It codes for CASSVAGRTEAFF.

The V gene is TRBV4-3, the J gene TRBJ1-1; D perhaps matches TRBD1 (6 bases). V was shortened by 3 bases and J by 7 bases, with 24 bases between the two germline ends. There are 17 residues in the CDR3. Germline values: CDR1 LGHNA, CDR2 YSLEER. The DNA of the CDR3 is TGCGCCAGCAGCCAGATACACAGGGCGGGCGGAAGTGGTGAAGCTTTCTTT. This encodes CASSQIHRAGGSGEAFF.

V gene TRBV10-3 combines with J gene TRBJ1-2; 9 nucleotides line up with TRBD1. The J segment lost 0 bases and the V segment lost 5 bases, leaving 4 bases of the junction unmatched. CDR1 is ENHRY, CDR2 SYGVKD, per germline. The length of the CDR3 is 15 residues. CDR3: CAISLGTGTNYGYTF. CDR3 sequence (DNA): TGTGCCATCAGTCTAGGGACAGGGACTAACTATGGCTACACCTTC.

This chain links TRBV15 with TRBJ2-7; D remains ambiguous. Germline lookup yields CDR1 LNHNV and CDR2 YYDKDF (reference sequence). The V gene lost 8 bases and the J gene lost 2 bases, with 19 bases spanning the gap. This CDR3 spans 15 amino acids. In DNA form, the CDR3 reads TGTGCCACCCGCCAAGTTTCAGAGCGCCCCTACGAGCAGTACTTC. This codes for CATRQVSERPYEQYF.

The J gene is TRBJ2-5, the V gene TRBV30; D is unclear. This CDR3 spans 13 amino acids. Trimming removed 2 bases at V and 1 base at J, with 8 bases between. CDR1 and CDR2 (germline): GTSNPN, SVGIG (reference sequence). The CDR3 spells CAWSISLQETQYF. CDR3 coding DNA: TGTGCCTGGAGTATAAGCCTCCAAGAGACCCAGTACTTC.

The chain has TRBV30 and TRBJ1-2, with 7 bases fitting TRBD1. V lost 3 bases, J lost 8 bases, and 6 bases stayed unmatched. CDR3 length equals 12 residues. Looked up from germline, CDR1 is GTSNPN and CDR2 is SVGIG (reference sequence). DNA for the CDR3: TGTGCCTGGAGGACAGGGATGAAAGGCTACACCTTC. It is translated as CAWRTGMKGYTF.

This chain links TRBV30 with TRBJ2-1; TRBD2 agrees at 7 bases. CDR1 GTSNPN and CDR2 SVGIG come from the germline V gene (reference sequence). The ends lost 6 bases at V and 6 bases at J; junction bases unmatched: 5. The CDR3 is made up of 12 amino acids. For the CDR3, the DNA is TGTGCCTGTAGGGAGGGAGTCAATGAGCAGTTCTTC. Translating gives CACREGVNEQFF.

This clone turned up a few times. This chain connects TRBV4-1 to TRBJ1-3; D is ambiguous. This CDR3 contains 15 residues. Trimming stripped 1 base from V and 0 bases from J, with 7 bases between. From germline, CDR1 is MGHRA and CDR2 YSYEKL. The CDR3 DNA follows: TGCGCCAGCAGCCAAGGGCGGGACTCTGGAAACACCATATATTTT. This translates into CASSQGRDSGNTIYF.

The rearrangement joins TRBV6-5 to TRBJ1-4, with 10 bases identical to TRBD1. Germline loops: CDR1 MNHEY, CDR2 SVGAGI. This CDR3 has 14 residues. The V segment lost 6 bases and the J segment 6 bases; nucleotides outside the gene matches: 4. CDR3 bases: TGTGCCAGCAGCTACGGACAGGGGGATGAAAAACTGTTTTTT. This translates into CASSYGQGDEKLFF.

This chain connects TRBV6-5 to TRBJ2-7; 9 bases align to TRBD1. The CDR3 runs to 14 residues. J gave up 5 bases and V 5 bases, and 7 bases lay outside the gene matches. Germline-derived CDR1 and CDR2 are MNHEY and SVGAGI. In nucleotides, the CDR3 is TGTGCCAGCAGTAGCGGACAGGGGAGCAACGAGCAGTACTTC. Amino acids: CASSSGQGSNEQYF.

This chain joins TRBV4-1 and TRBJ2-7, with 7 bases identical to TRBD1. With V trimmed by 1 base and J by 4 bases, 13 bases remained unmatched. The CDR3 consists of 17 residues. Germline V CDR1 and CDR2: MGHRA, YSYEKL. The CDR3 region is CASSQAHGRDRVYEQYF. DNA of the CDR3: TGCGCCAGCAGCCAAGCCCATGGTCGGGACAGAGTATACGAGCAGTACTTC.

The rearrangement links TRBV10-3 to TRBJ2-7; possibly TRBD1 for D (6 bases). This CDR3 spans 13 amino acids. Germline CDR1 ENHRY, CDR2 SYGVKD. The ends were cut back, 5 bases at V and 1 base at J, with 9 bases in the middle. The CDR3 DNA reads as TGTGCCATCAGTAGGACAGAATCCTACGAGCAGTACTTC. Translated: CAISRTESYEQYF.

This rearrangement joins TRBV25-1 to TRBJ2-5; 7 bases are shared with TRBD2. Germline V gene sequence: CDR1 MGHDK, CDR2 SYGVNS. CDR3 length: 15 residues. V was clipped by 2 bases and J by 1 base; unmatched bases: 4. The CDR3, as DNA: TGTGCCAGCAGTGAACGAAAGCGGGGCCAAGAGACCCAGTACTTC. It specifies CASSERKRGQETQYF.

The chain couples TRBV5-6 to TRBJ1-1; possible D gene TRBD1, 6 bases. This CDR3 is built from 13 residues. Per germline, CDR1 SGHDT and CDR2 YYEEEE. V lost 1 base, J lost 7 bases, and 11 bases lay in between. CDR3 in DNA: TGTGCCAGCAGCTTGCCAGGGGTACTTGAAGCTTTCTTT. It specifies CASSLPGVLEAFF.

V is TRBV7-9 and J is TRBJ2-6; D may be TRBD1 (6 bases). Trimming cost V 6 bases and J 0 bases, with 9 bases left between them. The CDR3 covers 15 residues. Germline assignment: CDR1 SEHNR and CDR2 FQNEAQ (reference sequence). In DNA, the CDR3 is TGTGCCAGCAGTAAACAGGGCTCTGGGGCCAACGTCCTGACTTTC. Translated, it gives CASSKQGSGANVLTF.